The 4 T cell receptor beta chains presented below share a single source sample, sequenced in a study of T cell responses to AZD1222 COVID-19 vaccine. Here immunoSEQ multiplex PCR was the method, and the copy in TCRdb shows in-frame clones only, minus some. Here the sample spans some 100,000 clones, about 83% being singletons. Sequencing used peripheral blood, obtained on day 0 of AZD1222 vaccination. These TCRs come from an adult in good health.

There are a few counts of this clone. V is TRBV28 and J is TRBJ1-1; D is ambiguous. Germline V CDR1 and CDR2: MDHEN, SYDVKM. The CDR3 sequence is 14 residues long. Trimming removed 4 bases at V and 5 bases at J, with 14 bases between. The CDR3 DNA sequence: TGTGCCAGCAGTTCCCGGTCCCTGAGGACTGAAGCTTTCTTT. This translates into CASSSRSLRTEAFF.

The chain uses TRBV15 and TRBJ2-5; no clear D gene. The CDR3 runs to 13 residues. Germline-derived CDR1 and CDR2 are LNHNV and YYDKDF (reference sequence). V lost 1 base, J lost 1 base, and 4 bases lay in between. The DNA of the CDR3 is TGTGCCACCAGCAGAGTCCTCCAAGAGACCCAGTACTTC. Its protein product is CATSRVLQETQYF.

The CDR3 bases are TGTGCCAGCAGGGGACAGGGGATGGAAGCTTTCTTT. Encoded protein: CASRGQGMEAFF. The chain employs TRBV2 and TRBJ1-1; 10 nucleotides match TRBD1. The length of the CDR3 is 12 residues. Germline V lookup: CDR1 SNHLY, CDR2 FYNNEI. V dropped 6 bases and J dropped 8; count of bases not matched to a gene: 3.

CDR3 in amino acids: CASSQVATDTQYF. The CDR3 DNA sequence: TGCGCCAGCAGCCAAGTAGCGACGGATACGCAGTATTTT. The chain combines TRBV4-1 with TRBJ2-3; possible D gene TRBD2, 5 bases. The germline V gene encodes CDR1 MGHRA and CDR2 YSYEKL. With 1 base removed from V and 6 bases from J, the gap between germline ends came to 8 bases. The CDR3 length is 13 residues.